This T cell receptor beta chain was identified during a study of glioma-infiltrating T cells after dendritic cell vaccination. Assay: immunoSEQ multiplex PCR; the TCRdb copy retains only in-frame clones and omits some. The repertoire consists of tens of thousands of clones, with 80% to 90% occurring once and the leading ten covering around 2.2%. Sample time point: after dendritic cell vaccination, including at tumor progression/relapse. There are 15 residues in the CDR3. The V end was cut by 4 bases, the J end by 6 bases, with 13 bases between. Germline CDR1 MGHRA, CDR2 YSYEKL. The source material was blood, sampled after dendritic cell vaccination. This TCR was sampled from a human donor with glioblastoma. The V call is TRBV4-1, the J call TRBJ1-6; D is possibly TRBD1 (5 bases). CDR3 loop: CASSPPDRLNSPLHF. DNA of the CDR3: TGCGCCAGCAGCCCCCCCGACAGACTTAATTCACCCCTCCACTTT.